This T cell receptor beta chain came from a study of cytomegalovirus exposure and HLA in healthy donors. Study background: HLA-typed donors were the source of around 80 million unique TCRs, which an early data release held.

General observations from the study: Donors belonging to an Asian-associated ancestry cluster reportedly showed fewer N-insertions in productive TCRs than the roughly 680-donor mean, according to what a later analysis found.

About this clone itself: Antigen unknown.

This CDR3 has 14 amino acids. The V gene's germline CDR1 is LNHDA and CDR2 SQIVND (reference sequence). V lost 5 bases and J lost 5; bases outside the gene matches: 6. In the PCR, 60 Vbeta and 13 Jbeta primers were used. The repertoire was sequenced with immunoSEQ multiplex PCR; TCRdb's copy has only in-frame clones and lacks some. Listed are tens of thousands of clones; approximately 0.63% falls within the top ten. This TCR came from a man aged 45-65 years in good health and CMV-seronegative. Material: PBMCs. The chain employs TRBV19 and TRBJ1-5, with TRBD1 matching 7 bases. The CDR3 DNA reads as TGTGCCAGTAGTGAGGACAGGCTGTATCAGCCCCAGCATTTT. Translated: CASSEDRLYQPQHF. The whole variable domain, filled in from reference TRBV19 and TRBJ1-5, reads DGGITQSPKYLFRKEGQNVTLSCEQNLNHDAMYWYRQDPGQGLRLIYYSQIVNDFQKGDIAEGYSVSREKKESFPLTVTSAQKNPTAFYLCASSEDRLYQPQHFGDGTRLSIL.